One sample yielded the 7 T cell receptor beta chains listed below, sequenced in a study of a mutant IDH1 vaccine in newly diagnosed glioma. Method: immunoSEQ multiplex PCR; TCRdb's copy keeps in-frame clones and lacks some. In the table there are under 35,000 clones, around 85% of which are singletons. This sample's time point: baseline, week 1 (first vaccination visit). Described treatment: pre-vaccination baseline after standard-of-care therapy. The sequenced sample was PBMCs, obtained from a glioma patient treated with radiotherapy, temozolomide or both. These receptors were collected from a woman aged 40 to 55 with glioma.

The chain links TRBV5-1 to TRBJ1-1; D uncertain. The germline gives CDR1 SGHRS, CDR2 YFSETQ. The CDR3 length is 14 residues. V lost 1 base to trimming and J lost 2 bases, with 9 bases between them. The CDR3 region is CASSLTQKNTEAFF. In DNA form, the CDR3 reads TGCGCCAGCAGCTTGACACAAAAAAACACTGAAGCTTTCTTT.

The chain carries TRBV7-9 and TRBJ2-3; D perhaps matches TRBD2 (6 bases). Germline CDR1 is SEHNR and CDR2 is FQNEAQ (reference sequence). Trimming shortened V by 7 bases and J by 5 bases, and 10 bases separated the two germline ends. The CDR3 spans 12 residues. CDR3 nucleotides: TGTGCCAGCACCTTTAGCGGAGATACGCAGTATTTT. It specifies CASTFSGDTQYF. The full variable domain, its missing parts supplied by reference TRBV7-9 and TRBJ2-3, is DTGVSQNPRHKITKRGQNVTFRCDPISEHNRLYWYRQTLGQGPEFLTYFQNEAQLEKSRLLSDRFSAERPKGSFSTLEIQRTEQGDSAMYLCASTFSGDTQYFGPGTRLTVL.

Written as DNA, the CDR3 is TGTGCCAGCAGCTCAGGGATCGCGAACACCGGGGAGCTGTTTTTT. Residues: CASSSGIANTGELFF. The V gene is TRBV5-4, the J gene TRBJ2-2; a possible D gene is TRBD1 (5 bases). The V and J ends lost 3 bases and 0 bases respectively, with 9 bases between them. This CDR3 has 15 amino acids. In germline, CDR1 is SGHNT, CDR2 YYREEE (reference sequence).

CDR3 protein: CASTGAGGEVKYF. The DNA for the CDR3 is TGTGCCAGCACAGGGGCAGGGGGGGAGGTGAAATACTTC. The chain carries TRBV6-1 and TRBJ2-7; possibly TRBD1 or TRBD2 for D (7 bases each). Trimming removed 7 bases at V and 13 bases at J, with 23 bases between. CDR1 MNHNS and CDR2 SASEGT come from the germline V gene. The CDR3 consists of 13 residues.

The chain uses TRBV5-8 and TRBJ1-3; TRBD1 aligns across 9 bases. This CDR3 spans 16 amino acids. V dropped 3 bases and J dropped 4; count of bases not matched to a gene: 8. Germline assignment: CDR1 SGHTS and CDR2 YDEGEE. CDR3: CASSSGQGNIGNTIYF. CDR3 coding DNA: TGTGCCAGCAGCTCGGGACAGGGAAACATCGGAAACACCATATATTTT.

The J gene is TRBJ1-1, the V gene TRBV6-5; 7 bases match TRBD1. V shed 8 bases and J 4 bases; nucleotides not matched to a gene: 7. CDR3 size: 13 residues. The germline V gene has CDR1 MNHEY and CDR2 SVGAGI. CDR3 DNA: TGTGCCAGCCTCGACAGGGCCGGCACTGAAGCTTTCTTT. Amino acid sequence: CASLDRAGTEAFF.

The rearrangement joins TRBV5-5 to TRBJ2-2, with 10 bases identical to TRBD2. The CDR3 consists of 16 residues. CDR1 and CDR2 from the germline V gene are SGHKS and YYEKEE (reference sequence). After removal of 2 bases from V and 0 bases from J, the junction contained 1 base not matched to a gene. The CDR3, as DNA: TGTGCCAGCAGCTTAGGACTAGCGGCGAACACCGGGGAGCTGTTTTTT. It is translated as CASSLGLAANTGELFF.